These T cell receptor beta chains were read from a single sample in a study of T-cell reconstitution after alpha-beta-depleted transplantation in children. TCRdb redid the calling of the PCR reads with MiXCR, one entry per CDR3 protein. Among 300,000 to 350,000 distinct CDR3 sequences, around 15% were seen once, and the ten largest hold around 43%. The input for sequencing was PBMCs, mostly from graft donor cells, taken 360 days after TCRalphabeta/CD19-depleted stem cell transplant. All receptors derive from a male patient aged 2-9 years who had a stem cell transplant for acute lymphoblastic leukemia, so the T cells may come from the graft donor. CDR3s include the opening cysteine and the closing phenylalanine or tryptophan. The D gene is left open where the match is weak. Rows may omit the clone size; those that give it use once, few, many or a size class.

J gene: TRBJ2-1
V gene: TRBV7-7
D gene: NA
clone size: many
CDR3 length: 10
CDR3 protein: CASSPNEQFF

J gene: TRBJ2-5
V gene: TRBV15
D gene: NA
clone size: many
CDR3 length: 16
CDR3 protein: CATSRDFARVGETQYF

J gene: TRBJ1-1
V gene: TRBV20-1
D gene: NA
clone size: many
CDR3 length: 12
CDR3 protein: CSVWHGSTEAFF

J gene: TRBJ1-5
V gene: TRBV28
D gene: TRBD1
clone size: few
CDR3 length: 17
CDR3 protein: CASSLYWGGTGLQPQHF

J gene: TRBJ2-7
V gene: TRBV11-2
D gene: TRBD1
clone size: many
CDR3 length: 15
CDR3 protein: CASSLQGSRAYEQYF

J gene: TRBJ1-2
V gene: TRBV12-3/TRBV12-4
D gene: NA
clone size: few
CDR3 length: 12
CDR3 protein: CASSTNRYGYTF

J gene: TRBJ2-7
V gene: TRBV29-1
D gene: NA
clone size: few
CDR3 length: 12
CDR3 protein: CSAEGGAYEQYF

J gene: TRBJ2-7
V gene: TRBV3-1
D gene: TRBD1
clone size: NA
CDR3 length: 15
CDR3 protein: CASSQGRQGAYEQYF

J gene: TRBJ1-1
V gene: TRBV4-3
D gene: NA
clone size: few
CDR3 length: 12
CDR3 protein: CASRQAVSRPFF

J gene: TRBJ2-5
V gene: TRBV4-3
D gene: TRBD2
clone size: few
CDR3 length: 17
CDR3 protein: CASSQGLAGGRGETQYF

J gene: TRBJ2-4
V gene: TRBV12-3/TRBV12-4
D gene: NA
clone size: few
CDR3 length: 19
CDR3 protein: CASSPRTPLSRGGKNIQYF

J gene: TRBJ2-1
V gene: TRBV30
D gene: NA
clone size: NA
CDR3 length: 13
CDR3 protein: CAWSPGHYNEQFF

J gene: TRBJ2-3
V gene: TRBV6-2/TRBV6-3
D gene: NA
clone size: NA
CDR3 length: 15
CDR3 protein: CASSYSNSAGLAQYF

J gene: TRBJ2-1
V gene: TRBV6-5
D gene: NA
clone size: few
CDR3 length: 15
CDR3 protein: CASSYFAGTYNEQFF

J gene: TRBJ2-3
V gene: TRBV28
D gene: TRBD2
clone size: few
CDR3 length: 18
CDR3 protein: CASSFPGWATSGPDTQYF

J gene: TRBJ2-5
V gene: TRBV5-6
D gene: NA
clone size: many
CDR3 length: 15
CDR3 protein: CASSLGGSYQETQYF

J gene: TRBJ2-2
V gene: TRBV28
D gene: NA
clone size: NA
CDR3 length: 14
CDR3 protein: CASSLFGNTGELFF

J gene: TRBJ2-7
V gene: TRBV27
D gene: TRBD2
clone size: many
CDR3 length: 15
CDR3 protein: CASSPVEGGRSEQYF

J gene: TRBJ2-7
V gene: TRBV7-8
D gene: NA
clone size: few
CDR3 length: 15
CDR3 protein: CASSQSRVASYEQYF

J gene: TRBJ2-7
V gene: TRBV11-2
D gene: NA
clone size: NA
CDR3 length: 18
CDR3 protein: CASSLDPSGSLRSYEQYF

J gene: TRBJ2-3
V gene: TRBV11-2
D gene: NA
clone size: NA
CDR3 length: 14
CDR3 protein: CASSLVASWDTQYF

J gene: TRBJ2-2
V gene: TRBV20-1
D gene: NA
clone size: NA
CDR3 length: 13
CDR3 protein: CSARDPRSGELFF

J gene: TRBJ2-1
V gene: TRBV9
D gene: TRBD2
clone size: few
CDR3 length: 16
CDR3 protein: CASSVAKTSPYNEQFF

J gene: TRBJ1-4
V gene: TRBV7-2
D gene: NA
clone size: few
CDR3 length: 14
CDR3 protein: CASSLTRGVEKLFF

J gene: TRBJ2-3
V gene: TRBV9
D gene: NA
clone size: NA
CDR3 length: 15
CDR3 protein: CASSVGGMGTDTQYF

J gene: TRBJ2-7
V gene: TRBV4-1
D gene: TRBD1
clone size: NA
CDR3 length: 15
CDR3 protein: CASSPFIGQGYEQYF

J gene: TRBJ2-5
V gene: TRBV25-1
D gene: TRBD2
clone size: few
CDR3 length: 16
CDR3 protein: CASSDWTSGTQETQYF

J gene: TRBJ2-4
V gene: TRBV12-3/TRBV12-4
D gene: TRBD2
clone size: few
CDR3 length: 16
CDR3 protein: CASSLAGGSPKNIQYF

J gene: TRBJ2-1
V gene: TRBV29-1
D gene: NA
clone size: NA
CDR3 length: 15
CDR3 protein: CSVVDRSSSYNEQFF

J gene: TRBJ2-1
V gene: TRBV29-1
D gene: NA
clone size: NA
CDR3 length: 13
CDR3 protein: CSVAPGIIGEQFF

J gene: TRBJ2-7
V gene: TRBV28
D gene: TRBD2
clone size: NA
CDR3 length: 14
CDR3 protein: CASSFPGGAYEQYF

J gene: TRBJ2-1
V gene: TRBV4-1
D gene: TRBD2
clone size: NA
CDR3 length: 21
CDR3 protein: CASSQDGTSGRAELSYNEQFF

J gene: TRBJ2-1
V gene: TRBV12-3/TRBV12-4
D gene: NA
clone size: few
CDR3 length: 14
CDR3 protein: CASGGGPFGNEQFF

J gene: TRBJ2-7
V gene: TRBV20-1
D gene: NA
clone size: many
CDR3 length: 13
CDR3 protein: CSAREGAGYEQYF

J gene: TRBJ1-3
V gene: TRBV3-1
D gene: NA
clone size: NA
CDR3 length: 14
CDR3 protein: CASSQEHSGNTIYF

J gene: TRBJ2-7
V gene: TRBV10-3
D gene: NA
clone size: many
CDR3 length: 15
CDR3 protein: CAISDRGRSSYEQYF

J gene: TRBJ1-5
V gene: TRBV27
D gene: NA
clone size: few
CDR3 length: 16
CDR3 protein: CASSLWWDPARQPQHF

J gene: TRBJ1-1
V gene: TRBV5-1
D gene: NA
clone size: many
CDR3 length: 15
CDR3 protein: CASSLGRGGNTEAFF

J gene: TRBJ2-2
V gene: TRBV29-1
D gene: TRBD1
clone size: NA
CDR3 length: 17
CDR3 protein: CSVESFQGQGATGELFF

J gene: TRBJ2-1
V gene: TRBV5-1
D gene: TRBD1
clone size: few
CDR3 length: 16
CDR3 protein: CASSPKTDRGYNEQFF

J gene: TRBJ1-6
V gene: TRBV19
D gene: NA
clone size: NA
CDR3 length: 12
CDR3 protein: CASSIAGTPLHF

J gene: TRBJ2-5
V gene: TRBV12-3/TRBV12-4
D gene: NA
clone size: NA
CDR3 length: 14
CDR3 protein: CASSPRTQQETQYF

J gene: TRBJ2-7
V gene: TRBV28
D gene: NA
clone size: few
CDR3 length: 16
CDR3 protein: CASSLGSPQSSYEQYF

J gene: TRBJ2-7
V gene: TRBV28
D gene: NA
clone size: many
CDR3 length: 12
CDR3 protein: CAIGIQGYEQYF

J gene: TRBJ2-3
V gene: TRBV4-3
D gene: TRBD1
clone size: NA
CDR3 length: 16
CDR3 protein: CASSQAPGQGTDTQYF

J gene: TRBJ2-1
V gene: TRBV29-1
D gene: TRBD2
clone size: NA
CDR3 length: 15
CDR3 protein: CSVESGLAGVHEQFF

J gene: TRBJ2-2
V gene: TRBV7-9
D gene: NA
clone size: NA
CDR3 length: 16
CDR3 protein: CASSSPGTRITGELFF

J gene: TRBJ1-4
V gene: TRBV20-1
D gene: NA
clone size: NA
CDR3 length: 14
CDR3 protein: CSARLSGTNKKLFF